This entry is about one T cell receptor beta chain. Its antigen is as yet unknown. This entry is derived from a study of radiotherapy plus CTLA-4 blockade in lung cancer. Produced via immunoSEQ multiplex PCR; TCRdb's table is partial and in-frame only. The sample includes tens of thousands of clones, roughly 86% seen only once; the top ten take 16%. CTLA-4 blockade using ipilimumab, together with focal radiation, was received by patients with chemo-refractory metastatic non-small-cell lung cancer. Study observations and caveats: TCR clones of tumor origin grew in blood after radiotherapy plus ipilimumab. Interferon-beta, together with early blood T cell clone dynamics, reportedly best predicted response.

Sequencing was performed on peripheral blood, taken from a patient treated with radiotherapy plus ipilimumab. This receptor was obtained from a human donor with non-small cell lung cancer that progressed on radiotherapy plus ipilimumab.

The CDR3 sequence is CASSQGGAGETQYF. The CDR3 bases are TGTGCCAGCAGCCAGGGCGGGGCAGGAGAGACCCAGTACTTC. The chain joins TRBV4-2 to TRBJ2-5; a weak D match, TRBD2 (6 bases). Germline V CDR1 and CDR2: LGHNA, YNFKEQ. V lost 3 bases and J lost 4, with 12 bases in between. The CDR3 has 14 residues.